A single T cell receptor beta chain is shown here with its context. Its target is not known. This specimen belongs to a study of vaccination effects on CD4 cells after COVID-19. TCRdb's copy holds only in-frame clones and misses some; the assay was immunoSEQ multiplex PCR. Of approximately 30,000 clones listed, 75% to 85% are singletons. Antigen-specific CD4+ T cells expanded by the ViraFEST assay with viral peptide pools were then sequenced. Culture lasted roughly 9 days before CD4+ T cell isolation. Neither prior SARS-CoV-2 infection nor positive nucleocapsid antibodies were present in the vaccine recipients. Peptides at about 10 ug/ml and IL-2 at 9 to 10 IU/ml were added to about 2 million PBMC per well. The CDR3 spans 13 residues. V was shortened by 6 bases and J by 6 bases, with 12 bases between the two germline ends. Germline V CDR1 and CDR2: SEHNR, FQNEAQ (reference sequence).

Here the sequenced sample was CD4+ T cells from PBMCs cultured with SARS-CoV-2 spike peptides, taken before COVID-19 vaccination. The receptor's source is a human donor who received a COVID-19 vaccine. This chain links TRBV7-9 with TRBJ2-1, with unresolved D. CDR3 sequence: CASSSRVGNEQFF. The CDR3 DNA reads TGTGCCAGCAGTTCCCGGGTTGGCAATGAGCAGTTCTTC.